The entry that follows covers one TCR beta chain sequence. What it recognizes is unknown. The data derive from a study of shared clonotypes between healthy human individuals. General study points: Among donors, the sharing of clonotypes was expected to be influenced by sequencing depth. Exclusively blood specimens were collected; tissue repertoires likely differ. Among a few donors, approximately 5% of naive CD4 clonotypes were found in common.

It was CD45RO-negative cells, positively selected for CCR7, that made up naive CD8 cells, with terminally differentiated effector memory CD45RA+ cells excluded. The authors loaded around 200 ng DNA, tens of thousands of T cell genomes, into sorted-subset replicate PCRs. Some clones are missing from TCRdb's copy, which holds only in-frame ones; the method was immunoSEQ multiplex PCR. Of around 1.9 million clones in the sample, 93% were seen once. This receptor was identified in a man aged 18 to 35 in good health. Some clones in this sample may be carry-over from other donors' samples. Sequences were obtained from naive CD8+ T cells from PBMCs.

This CDR3 reads CASSSRLAGEFDTQYF. Here the CDR3 DNA reads TGTGCCAGCAGCTCGAGACTAGCGGGAGAGTTTGATACGCAGTATTTT. The rearrangement links TRBV9 to TRBJ2-3; 12 nucleotides match TRBD2. J was trimmed by 6 bases and V by 4 bases; bases with no gene match: 9. The CDR3 sequence is 16 residues long. Germline V lookup: CDR1 SGDLS, CDR2 YYNGEE. The complete variable domain, with remaining parts taken from reference TRBV9 and TRBJ2-3, reads DSGVTQTPKHLITATGQRVTLRCSPRSGDLSVYWYQQSLDQGLQFLIQYYNGEERAKGNILERFSAQQFPDLHSELNLSSLELGDSALYFCASSSRLAGEFDTQYFGPGTRLTVL.